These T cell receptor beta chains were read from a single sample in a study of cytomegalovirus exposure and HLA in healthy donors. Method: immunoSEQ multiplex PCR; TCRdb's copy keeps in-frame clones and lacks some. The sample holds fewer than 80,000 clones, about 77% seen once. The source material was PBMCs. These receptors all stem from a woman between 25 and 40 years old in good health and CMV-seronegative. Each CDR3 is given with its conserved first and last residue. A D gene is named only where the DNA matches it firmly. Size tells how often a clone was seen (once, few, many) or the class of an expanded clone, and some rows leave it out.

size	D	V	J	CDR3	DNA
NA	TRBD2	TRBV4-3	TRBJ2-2	CASSQGPPRLADGELFF	TGCGCCAGCAGCCAAGGACCCCCCAGACTAGCGGACGGGGAGCTGTTTTTT
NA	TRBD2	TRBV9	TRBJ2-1	CASSDLAGGYNEQFF	TGTGCCAGCAGCGATTTAGCGGGAGGGTACAATGAGCAGTTCTTC
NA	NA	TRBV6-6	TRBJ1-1	CASRLQEAFF	TGTGCCAGCAGATTACAGGAAGCTTTCTTT
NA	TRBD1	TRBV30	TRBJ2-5	CAWRGDRGPKTQYF	TGTGCCTGGAGGGGGGACAGGGGGCCGAAGACCCAGTACTTC
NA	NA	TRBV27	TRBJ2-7	CASSLQISYEQYF	TGTGCCAGCAGTCTTCAGATCTCCTACGAGCAGTACTTC
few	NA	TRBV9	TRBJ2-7	CASSVEESPTYEQYF	TGTGCCAGCAGCGTAGAGGAGAGCCCCACTTACGAGCAGTACTTC
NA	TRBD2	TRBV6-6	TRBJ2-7	CASSYSTSGDYEQYF	TGTGCCAGCAGTTACTCCACTAGCGGAGACTACGAGCAGTACTTC
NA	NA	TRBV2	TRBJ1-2	CASSGQVINYGYTF	TGTGCCAGCAGTGGCCAGGTGATAAACTATGGCTACACCTTC
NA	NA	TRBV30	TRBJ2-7	CAWSVTGTRGMEYF	TGTGCCTGGAGTGTAACCGGGACCAGGGGAATGGAGTACTTC
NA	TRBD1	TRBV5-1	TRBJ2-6	CASSSRGTAWANVLTF	TGCGCCAGCAGTAGCAGGGGGACGGCGTGGGCCAACGTCCTGACTTTC
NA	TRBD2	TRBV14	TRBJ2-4	CASSQISGRDKNIQYF	TGTGCCAGCAGCCAAATTAGCGGGAGGGACAAAAACATTCAGTACTTC
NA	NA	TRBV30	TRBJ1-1	CAWSADRMNTEAFF	TGTGCCTGGAGCGCCGACAGGATGAACACTGAAGCTTTCTTT
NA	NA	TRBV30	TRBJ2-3	CAWSRPGVLADTQYF	TGTGCCTGGAGTAGGCCGGGAGTGTTGGCAGATACGCAGTATTTT
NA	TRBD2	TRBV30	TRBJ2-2	CAWSVGLAGAGELFF	TGTGCCTGGAGTGTAGGGCTAGCGGGAGCCGGGGAGCTGTTTTTT
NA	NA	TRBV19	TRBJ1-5	CASSYGVDSASNQPQHF	TGTGCCAGTAGTTACGGGGTGGACAGCGCTAGCAATCAGCCCCAGCATTTT
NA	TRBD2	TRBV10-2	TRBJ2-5	CASRGVAGVRKETQYF	TGCGCCAGCCGGGGTGTGGCGGGGGTGAGGAAAGAGACCCAGTACTTC